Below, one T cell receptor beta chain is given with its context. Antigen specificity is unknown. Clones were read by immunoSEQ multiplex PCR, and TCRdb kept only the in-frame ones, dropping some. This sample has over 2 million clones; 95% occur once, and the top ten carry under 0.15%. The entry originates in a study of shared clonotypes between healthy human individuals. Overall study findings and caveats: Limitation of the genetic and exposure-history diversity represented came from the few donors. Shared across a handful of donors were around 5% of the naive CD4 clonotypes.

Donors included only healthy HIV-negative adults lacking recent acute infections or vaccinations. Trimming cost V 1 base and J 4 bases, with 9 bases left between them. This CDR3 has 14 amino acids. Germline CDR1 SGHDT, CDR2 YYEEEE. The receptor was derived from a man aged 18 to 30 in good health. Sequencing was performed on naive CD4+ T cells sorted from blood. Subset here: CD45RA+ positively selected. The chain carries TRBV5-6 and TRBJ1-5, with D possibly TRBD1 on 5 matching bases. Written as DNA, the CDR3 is TGTGCCAGCAGCTTGCGGACAATAAATCAGCCCCAGCATTTT. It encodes CASSLRTINQPQHF.